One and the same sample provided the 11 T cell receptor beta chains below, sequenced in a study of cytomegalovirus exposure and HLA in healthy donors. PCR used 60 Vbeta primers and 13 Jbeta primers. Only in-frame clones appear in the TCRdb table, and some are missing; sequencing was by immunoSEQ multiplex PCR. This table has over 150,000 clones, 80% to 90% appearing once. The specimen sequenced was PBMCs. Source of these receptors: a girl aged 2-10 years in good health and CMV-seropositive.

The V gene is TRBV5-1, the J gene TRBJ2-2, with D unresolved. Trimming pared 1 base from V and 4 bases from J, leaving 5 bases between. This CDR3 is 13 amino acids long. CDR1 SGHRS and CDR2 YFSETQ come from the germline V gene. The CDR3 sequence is CASSLTTTGELFF. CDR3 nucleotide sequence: TGCGCCAGCAGCTTGACTACCACCGGGGAGCTGTTTTTT.

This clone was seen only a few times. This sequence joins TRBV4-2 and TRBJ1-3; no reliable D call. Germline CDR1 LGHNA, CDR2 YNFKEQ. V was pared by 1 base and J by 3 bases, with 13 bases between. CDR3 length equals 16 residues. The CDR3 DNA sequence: TGTGCCAGCAGCCAAGCTCATCGGGGTTATGGAAACACCATATATTTT. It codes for CASSQAHRGYGNTIYF.

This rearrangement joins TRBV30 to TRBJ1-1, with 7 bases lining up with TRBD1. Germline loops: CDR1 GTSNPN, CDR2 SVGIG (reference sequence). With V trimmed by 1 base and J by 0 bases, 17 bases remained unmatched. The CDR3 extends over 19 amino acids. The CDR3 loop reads CAWSAHRGRSVLLNTEAFF. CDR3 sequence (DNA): TGTGCCTGGAGTGCACATAGGGGGCGATCCGTTCTCCTGAACACTGAAGCTTTCTTT.

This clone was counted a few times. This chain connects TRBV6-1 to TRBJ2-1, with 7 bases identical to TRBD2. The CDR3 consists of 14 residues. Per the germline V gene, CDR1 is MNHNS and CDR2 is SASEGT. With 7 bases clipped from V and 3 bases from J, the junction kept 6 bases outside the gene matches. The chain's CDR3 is CASTDRDYYNEQFF. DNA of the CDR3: TGTGCCAGCACCGATCGGGACTACTACAATGAGCAGTTCTTC.

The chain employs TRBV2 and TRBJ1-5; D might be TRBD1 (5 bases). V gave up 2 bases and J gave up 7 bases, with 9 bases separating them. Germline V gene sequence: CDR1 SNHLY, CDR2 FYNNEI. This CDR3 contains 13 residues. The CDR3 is CASSERGDQPQHF. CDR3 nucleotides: TGTGCCAGCAGTGAACGGGGGGACCAGCCCCAGCATTTT.

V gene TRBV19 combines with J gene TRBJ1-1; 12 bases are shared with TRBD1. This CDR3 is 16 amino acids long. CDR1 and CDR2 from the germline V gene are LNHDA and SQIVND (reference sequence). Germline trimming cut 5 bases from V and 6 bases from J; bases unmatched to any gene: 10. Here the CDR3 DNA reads TGTGCCAGTAGTCCGGGGACAGGGGGCGCTAGGCCTGAAGCTTTCTTT. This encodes CASSPGTGGARPEAFF.

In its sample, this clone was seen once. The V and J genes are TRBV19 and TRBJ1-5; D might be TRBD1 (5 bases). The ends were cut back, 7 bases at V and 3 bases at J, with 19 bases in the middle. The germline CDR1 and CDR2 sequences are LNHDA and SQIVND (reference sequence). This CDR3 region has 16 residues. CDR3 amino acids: CASKREGRYDNQPQHF. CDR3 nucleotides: TGTGCCAGTAAAAGGGAGGGGAGGTATGACAATCAGCCCCAGCATTTT. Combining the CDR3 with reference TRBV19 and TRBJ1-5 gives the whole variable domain DGGITQSPKYLFRKEGQNVTLSCEQNLNHDAMYWYRQDPGQGLRLIYYSQIVNDFQKGDIAEGYSVSREKKESFPLTVTSAQKNPTAFYLCASKREGRYDNQPQHFGDGTRLSIL.

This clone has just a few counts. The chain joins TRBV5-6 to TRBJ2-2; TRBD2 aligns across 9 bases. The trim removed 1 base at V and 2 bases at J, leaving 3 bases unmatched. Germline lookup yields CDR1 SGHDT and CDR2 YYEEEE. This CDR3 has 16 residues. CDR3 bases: TGTGCCAGCAGCTTGTATCTAGCGGGAAACACCGGGGAGCTGTTTTTT. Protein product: CASSLYLAGNTGELFF.

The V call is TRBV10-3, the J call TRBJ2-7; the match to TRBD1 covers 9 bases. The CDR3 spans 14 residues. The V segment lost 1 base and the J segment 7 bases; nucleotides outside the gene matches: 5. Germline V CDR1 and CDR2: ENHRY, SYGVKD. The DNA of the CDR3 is TGTGCCATCAGTGAGTGGACAGGGGAGAGTGAGCAGTACTTC. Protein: CAISEWTGESEQYF.

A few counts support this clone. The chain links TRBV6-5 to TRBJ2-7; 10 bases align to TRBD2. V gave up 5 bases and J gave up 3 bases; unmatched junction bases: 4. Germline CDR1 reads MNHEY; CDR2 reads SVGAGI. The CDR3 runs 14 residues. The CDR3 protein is CASSPSGRSYEQYF. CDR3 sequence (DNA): TGTGCCAGCAGTCCTAGCGGGAGAAGCTACGAGCAGTACTTC.

The CDR3 DNA reads as TGCGCCAGCAGTCAAATTTGGACAAACTTAGGGAACACTGAAGCTTTCTTT. It specifies CASSQIWTNLGNTEAFF. The chain couples TRBV23-1 to TRBJ1-1; a possible D gene is TRBD1 (5 bases). TRBV23-1 is placed among ORFs of uncertain function. This CDR3 comprises 17 residues. V dropped 2 bases and J dropped 1 base, with 17 bases sitting between them.